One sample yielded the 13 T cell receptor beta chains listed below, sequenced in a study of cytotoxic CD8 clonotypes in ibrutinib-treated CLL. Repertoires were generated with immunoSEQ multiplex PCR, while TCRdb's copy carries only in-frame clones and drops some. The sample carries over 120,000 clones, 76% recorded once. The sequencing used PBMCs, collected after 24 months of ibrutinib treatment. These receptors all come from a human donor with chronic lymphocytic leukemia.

The CDR3, as DNA: TGCGCCAGCAGTCGATCGGAGAACACTGAAGCTTTCTTT. Amino acids: CASSRSENTEAFF. The V call is TRBV5-1, the J call TRBJ1-1; D remains unclear. This CDR3 contains 13 residues. Trimming removed 5 bases at V and 1 base at J, with 9 bases between. Looked up from germline, CDR1 is SGHRS and CDR2 is YFSETQ.

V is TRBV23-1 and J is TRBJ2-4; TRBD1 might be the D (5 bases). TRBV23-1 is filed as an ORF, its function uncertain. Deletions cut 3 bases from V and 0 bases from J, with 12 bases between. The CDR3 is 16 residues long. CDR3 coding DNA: TGCGCCAGCAGTCATTACGGCCAGGGAGCCAAAAACATTCAGTACTTC. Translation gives CASSHYGQGAKNIQYF.

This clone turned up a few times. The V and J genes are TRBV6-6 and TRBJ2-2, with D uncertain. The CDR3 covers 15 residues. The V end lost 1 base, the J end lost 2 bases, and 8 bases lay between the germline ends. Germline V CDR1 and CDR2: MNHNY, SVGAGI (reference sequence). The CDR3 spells CASSYLAANTGELFF. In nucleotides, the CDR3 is TGTGCCAGCAGTTACTTGGCAGCCAACACCGGGGAGCTGTTTTTT.

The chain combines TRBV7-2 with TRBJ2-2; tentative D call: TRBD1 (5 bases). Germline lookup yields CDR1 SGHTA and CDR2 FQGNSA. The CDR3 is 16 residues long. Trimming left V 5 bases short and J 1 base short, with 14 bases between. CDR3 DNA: TGTGCCAGCAGCCCCCGGCTGGGGCGGAACACCGGGGAGCTGTTTTTT. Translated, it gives CASSPRLGRNTGELFF.

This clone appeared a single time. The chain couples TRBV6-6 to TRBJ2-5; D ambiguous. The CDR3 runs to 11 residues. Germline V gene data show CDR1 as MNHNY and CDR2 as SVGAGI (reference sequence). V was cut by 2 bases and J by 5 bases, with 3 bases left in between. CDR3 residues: CASSYAETQYF. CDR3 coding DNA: TGTGCCAGCAGTTACGCGGAGACCCAGTACTTC.

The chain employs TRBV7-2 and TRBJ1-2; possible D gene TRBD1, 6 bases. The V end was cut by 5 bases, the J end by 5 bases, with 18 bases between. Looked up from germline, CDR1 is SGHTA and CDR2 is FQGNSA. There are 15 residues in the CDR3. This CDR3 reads CASSPTSGGAYGYTF. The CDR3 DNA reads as TGTGCCAGCAGCCCCACCTCCGGGGGCGCTTATGGCTACACCTTC.

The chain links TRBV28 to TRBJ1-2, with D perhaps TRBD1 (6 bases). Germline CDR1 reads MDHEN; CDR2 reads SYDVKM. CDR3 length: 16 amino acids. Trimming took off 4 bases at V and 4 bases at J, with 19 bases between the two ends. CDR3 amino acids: CASSSPGYGRGYGYTF. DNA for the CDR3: TGTGCCAGCAGTTCCCCGGGTTATGGCAGGGGCTATGGCTACACCTTC.

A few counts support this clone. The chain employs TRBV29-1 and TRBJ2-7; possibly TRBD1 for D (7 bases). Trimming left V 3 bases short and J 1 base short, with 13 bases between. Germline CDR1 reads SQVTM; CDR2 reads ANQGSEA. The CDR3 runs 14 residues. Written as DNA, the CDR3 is TGCAGCGTTGATGCAGGGGGGCGATCCTACGAGCAGTACTTC. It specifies CSVDAGGRSYEQYF.

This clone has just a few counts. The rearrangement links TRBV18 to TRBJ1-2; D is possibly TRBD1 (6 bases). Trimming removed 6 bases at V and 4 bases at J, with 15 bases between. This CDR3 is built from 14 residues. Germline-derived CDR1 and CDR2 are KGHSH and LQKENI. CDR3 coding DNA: TGTGCCAGCTCGGACCTCAGGGGCGGCTATGGCTACACCTTC. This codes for CASSDLRGGYGYTF.

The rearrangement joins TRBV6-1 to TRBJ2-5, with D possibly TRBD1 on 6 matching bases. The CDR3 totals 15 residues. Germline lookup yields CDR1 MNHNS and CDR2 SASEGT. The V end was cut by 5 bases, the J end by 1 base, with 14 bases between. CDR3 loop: CASSPDRDIQETQYF. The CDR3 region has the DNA TGTGCCAGCAGTCCAGACCGGGACATCCAAGAGACCCAGTACTTC.

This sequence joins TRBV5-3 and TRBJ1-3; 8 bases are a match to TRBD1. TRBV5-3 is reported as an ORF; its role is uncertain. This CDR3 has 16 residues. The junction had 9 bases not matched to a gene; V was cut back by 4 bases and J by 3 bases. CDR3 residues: CARSPQGAGCGNTIYF. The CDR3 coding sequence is TGTGCCAGAAGCCCCCAGGGGGCAGGATGTGGAAACACCATATATTTT.

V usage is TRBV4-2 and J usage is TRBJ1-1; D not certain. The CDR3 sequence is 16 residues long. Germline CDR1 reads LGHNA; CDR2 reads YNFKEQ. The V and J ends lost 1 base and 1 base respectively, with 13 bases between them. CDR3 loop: CASSQGEVAGNTEAFF. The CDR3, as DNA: TGTGCCAGCAGCCAAGGGGAAGTGGCGGGGAACACTGAAGCTTTCTTT.

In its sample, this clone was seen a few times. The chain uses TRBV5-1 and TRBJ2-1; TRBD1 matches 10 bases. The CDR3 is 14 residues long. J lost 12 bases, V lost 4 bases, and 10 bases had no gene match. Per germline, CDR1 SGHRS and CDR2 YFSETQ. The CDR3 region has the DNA TGCGCCAGCAGCCAACCGGGACAGGGGCCCAGGCAGTTCTTC. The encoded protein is CASSQPGQGPRQFF.